Described below is a single TCR beta chain sequence and its context. The antigen is not known. At one boundary the junction diverges from the germline segment, which might be a read error. This sample was taken from a study of graft-versus-host responses after intestinal transplantation. The repertoire was sequenced with immunoSEQ multiplex PCR; TCRdb's copy has only in-frame clones and lacks some. The sample shows approximately 130,000 clones, 90% to 95% of them seen only once. CDR3 length equals 15 residues. Per germline, CDR1 SGHAT and CDR2 FQNNGV. This TCR derives from a human donor who received an intestinal transplant. The chain recombines TRBV11-2 with TRBJ2-7, with 7 bases aligning to TRBD2. The sample was unstimulated CD4+ T cells sorted from spleen or lymph node cells, taken before intestinal transplant. This chain's CDR3 is CASSLDPSGRALKGF. The CDR3 coding sequence is TGTGCCAGCAGCTTAGATCCTAGCGGCCGGGCCCTGAAGGGTTTC.